One sample yielded the 28 T cell receptor beta chains listed below, sequenced in a study of cytomegalovirus exposure and HLA in healthy donors. Measured with immunoSEQ multiplex PCR; TCRdb has only the in-frame clones, and not every one. The sample lists some 140,000 clones, about 86% occurring once. Sequenced input: PBMCs. The origin of the receptors is a human donor in good health.

This clone was detected a few times. Its ends do not fully match the called genes, so a read error is possible. The J gene is TRBJ2-7, the V gene TRBV6-1, with a possible D match to TRBD2 (5 bases). The CDR3 covers 11 residues. The germline gives CDR1 MNHNS, CDR2 SASEGT. This CDR3 is CASSLRETCVF. CDR3 DNA: TGTGCCAGCAGTCTACGGGAAACCTGTGTCTTC.

The chain employs TRBV19 and TRBJ1-1, with 8 bases fitting TRBD1. The junction had 10 bases not matched to a gene; V was cut back by 9 bases and J by 1 base. This CDR3 is 15 amino acids long. Germline CDR1 is LNHDA and CDR2 is SQIVND (reference sequence). This CDR3 reads CASRPVRGQNTEAFF. In DNA, the CDR3 is TGTGCCAGCCGTCCCGTCAGGGGGCAGAACACTGAAGCTTTCTTT.

The gene calls are TRBV6-1 and TRBJ1-2; D may be TRBD1 (5 bases). Trimming pared 8 bases from V and 0 bases from J, leaving 10 bases between. CDR3 size: 13 residues. Germline CDR1 reads MNHNS; CDR2 reads SASEGT. In nucleotides, the CDR3 is TGTGCCAGCCGACAGCCAGCTAACTATGGCTACACCTTC. Translating it yields CASRQPANYGYTF.

The V call is TRBV5-4, the J call TRBJ2-1; TRBD2 aligns across 9 bases. The CDR3 extends over 14 amino acids. With 7 bases clipped from V and 8 bases from J, the junction kept 10 bases outside the gene matches. Germline-derived CDR1 and CDR2 are SGHNT and YYREEE (reference sequence). The CDR3 region is CASAVGGGGYEQFF. The CDR3 nucleotides are TGTGCCAGCGCAGTGGGCGGGGGGGGCTATGAGCAGTTCTTC.

The chain recombines TRBV6-5 with TRBJ2-1, with D tentatively TRBD1 (6 bases). Trimming removed 6 bases at V and 14 bases at J, with 17 bases between. Germline V gene sequence: CDR1 MNHEY, CDR2 SVGAGI. The CDR3 has 12 residues. CDR3 protein: CASRKVGAPEFF. CDR3 in DNA: TGTGCCAGCAGGAAAGTGGGGGCCCCCGAGTTCTTC.

The gene calls are TRBV25-1 and TRBJ2-1; TRBD2 matches at 8 bases. V lost 1 base, J lost 2 bases, and 4 bases stayed unmatched. Germline-derived CDR1 and CDR2 are MGHDK and SYGVNS. The CDR3 runs to 16 residues. CDR3 region: CASSELIAGTYNEQFF. As DNA, the CDR3 is TGTGCCAGCAGTGAATTAATAGCGGGAACCTACAATGAGCAGTTCTTC.

This clone was seen once. The gene calls are TRBV7-8 and TRBJ2-1, with TRBD2 identical over 9 bases. V lost 4 bases and J lost 7; bases outside the gene matches: 8. The CDR3 sequence is 15 residues long. The germline gives CDR1 SGHVS, CDR2 FQNEAQ. CDR3 sequence (DNA): TGTGCCAGCAGCTGGACCGGGACTAGCCTTAATGAGCAGTTCTTC. As protein: CASSWTGTSLNEQFF.

This rearrangement joins TRBV10-1 to TRBJ2-1; 11 nucleotides line up with TRBD2. The CDR3 runs to 21 residues. CDR1 and CDR2 (germline): WNHNN, SYGVQD (reference sequence). J gave up 0 bases and V 0 bases, and 13 bases lay outside the gene matches. CDR3: CASSESNSGGERKSSYNEQFF. In DNA, the CDR3 is TGCGCCAGCAGTGAGTCAAATAGCGGGGGGGAACGAAAGAGCTCCTACAATGAGCAGTTCTTC.

This clone was seen a few times. The chain is built from TRBV4-1 and TRBJ1-2; D unresolved. Germline loops: CDR1 MGHRA, CDR2 YSYEKL. V was cut by 0 bases and J by 0 bases, with 8 bases left in between. This CDR3 has 15 amino acids. In DNA, the CDR3 is TGCGCCAGCAGCCAAGAACACCCAACTAACTATGGCTACACCTTC. Amino acids: CASSQEHPTNYGYTF.

J is TRBJ1-1 and V is TRBV7-3; D ambiguous. Trimming took 3 bases from V and 0 from J, leaving 8 bases between them. The CDR3 totals 14 residues. The germline CDR1 and CDR2 sequences are SGHTA and FQGTGA. CDR3 coding DNA: TGTGCCAGCAGCTTGTCGTCTGTGAACACTGAAGCTTTCTTT. Residues: CASSLSSVNTEAFF.

J is TRBJ2-5 and V is TRBV28; a possible D gene is TRBD2 (6 bases). The V gene's germline CDR1 is MDHEN and CDR2 SYDVKM. V dropped 6 bases and J dropped 5 bases, with 13 bases sitting between them. The CDR3 spans 13 residues. The chain's CDR3 is CASRGGPAETQYF. CDR3 bases: TGTGCCAGCAGGGGGGGACCCGCGGAGACCCAGTACTTC.

The chain employs TRBV4-2 and TRBJ2-7, with 7 nucleotides matching TRBD1. The V segment lost 3 bases and the J segment 0 bases; nucleotides outside the gene matches: 5. CDR1 LGHNA and CDR2 YNFKEQ come from the germline V gene. The CDR3 runs 15 residues. The CDR3 loop is CASSQEQGTSYEQYF. The CDR3, as DNA: TGTGCCAGCAGCCAGGAACAGGGGACCTCCTACGAGCAGTACTTC.

Only a few counts were recorded for this clone. This chain uses TRBV29-1 with TRBJ2-1; TRBD1 matches at 10 bases. There are 13 residues in the CDR3. The trim removed 5 bases at V and 4 bases at J, leaving 2 bases unmatched. Germline-derived CDR1 and CDR2 are SQVTM and ANQGSEA. CDR3 residues: CSVRTGGYNEQFF. The CDR3 DNA follows: TGCAGCGTTCGGACAGGGGGTTACAATGAGCAGTTCTTC.

The chain is built from TRBV6-5 and TRBJ2-7, with 9 nucleotides matching TRBD2. Looked up from germline, CDR1 is MNHEY and CDR2 is SVGAGI. V dropped 6 bases and J dropped 5; count of bases not matched to a gene: 5. The CDR3 extends over 13 amino acids. The CDR3 loop is CASRGTSSNEQYF. As DNA, the CDR3 is TGTGCCAGCAGGGGGACTAGCTCAAACGAGCAGTACTTC.

This rearrangement joins TRBV9 to TRBJ2-3; 8 nucleotides agree with TRBD2. The length of the CDR3 is 15 residues. In germline, CDR1 is SGDLS, CDR2 YYNGEE. Trimming cost V 1 base and J 5 bases; bases outside gene matches: 6. CDR3: CASSVTGGAVDTQYF. CDR3 in DNA: TGTGCCAGCAGCGTAACGGGGGGGGCCGTAGATACGCAGTATTTT.

As DNA, the CDR3 is TGTGCCAGCAGTGAAGCCTCAGGGGGAGGAAACACCATATATTTT. Translating it yields CASSEASGGGNTIYF. The chain links TRBV6-1 to TRBJ1-3; 7 bases are shared with TRBD1. V shed 0 bases and J 4 bases; nucleotides not matched to a gene: 3. CDR3 length: 15 amino acids. Germline V gives CDR1 MNHNS, CDR2 SASEGT.

This clone has a single count. V and J are TRBV2 and TRBJ2-3; a possible D gene is TRBD1 (5 bases). The ends were cut back, 10 bases at V and 0 bases at J, with 14 bases in the middle. Germline assignment: CDR1 SNHLY and CDR2 FYNNEI. The CDR3 covers 14 residues. Here the CDR3 DNA reads TGTGCCACAGAGACAGACCCAAGCACAGATACGCAGTATTTT. The encoded protein is CATETDPSTDTQYF.

The CDR3 DNA reads TGTGCCAGTAGTGGGCTCGGACAGGCACACAATGAGCAGTTCTTC. Its protein product is CASSGLGQAHNEQFF. The chain links TRBV19 to TRBJ2-1; TRBD1 matches 7 bases. The CDR3 length is 15 residues. Germline assignment: CDR1 LNHDA and CDR2 SQIVND (reference sequence). V was clipped by 5 bases and J by 5 bases; unmatched bases: 9. Based on the CDR3 plus reference TRBV19 and TRBJ2-1, the full variable domain is DGGITQSPKYLFRKEGQNVTLSCEQNLNHDAMYWYRQDPGQGLRLIYYSQIVNDFQKGDIAEGYSVSREKKESFPLTVTSAQKNPTAFYLCASSGLGQAHNEQFFGPGTRLTVL.

The chain combines TRBV27 with TRBJ2-7, with TRBD1 as a possible D gene (5 bases). The CDR3 sequence is 13 residues long. The V gene lost 6 bases and the J gene lost 3 bases, with 12 bases spanning the gap. CDR1 is MNHEY and CDR2 is SMNVEV in the germline V gene (reference sequence). This CDR3 reads CASSKKQGYEQYF. The DNA for the CDR3 is TGTGCCAGCAGCAAAAAGCAGGGCTACGAGCAGTACTTC.

This rearrangement joins TRBV10-3 to TRBJ1-2; 10 bases are a match to TRBD1. The CDR3 is 16 amino acids. Germline CDR1 is ENHRY and CDR2 is SYGVKD. V dropped 2 bases and J dropped 4; count of bases not matched to a gene: 7. This CDR3 is CAISERTGGSGYGYTF. The CDR3 DNA follows: TGTGCCATCAGTGAGCGGACAGGGGGGTCTGGCTATGGCTACACCTTC.

J is TRBJ2-3 and V is TRBV6-6, with a possible D match to TRBD1 (5 bases). V lost 6 bases, J lost 1 base, and 14 bases lay in between. Looked up from germline, CDR1 is MNHNY and CDR2 is SVGAGI (reference sequence). This CDR3 has 15 residues. The CDR3: CASRSSGAGTDTQYF. For the CDR3, the DNA is TGTGCCAGCAGGTCGTCTGGGGCGGGCACAGATACGCAGTATTTT.

The V gene is TRBV30, the J gene TRBJ1-1; 8 bases fit TRBD1. Germline V gives CDR1 GTSNPN, CDR2 SVGIG (reference sequence). V trimming: 2 bases; J trimming: 5 bases; junction bases outside the gene matches: 13. CDR3 length equals 16 residues. The CDR3 protein is CAWSPRTSGGGTEAFF. The CDR3 bases are TGTGCCTGGAGTCCCCGTACGTCAGGGGGCGGAACTGAAGCTTTCTTT. The whole variable domain, filled in from reference TRBV30 and TRBJ1-1, reads SQTIHQWPATLVQPVGSPLSLECTVEGTSNPNLYWYRQAAGRGLQLLFYSVGIGQISSEVPQNLSASRPQDRQFILSSKKLLLSDSGFYLCAWSPRTSGGGTEAFFGQGTRLTVV.

The rearrangement links TRBV5-1 to TRBJ1-4; possibly TRBD1 for D (6 bases). Germline V gives CDR1 SGHRS, CDR2 YFSETQ. The CDR3 contains 15 residues. Trimming stripped 5 bases from V and 0 bases from J, with 11 bases between. The CDR3 loop is CASREQGSTNEKLFF. The CDR3 coding sequence is TGCGCCAGCAGGGAACAGGGTTCAACTAATGAAAAACTGTTTTTT.

The chain carries TRBV2 and TRBJ1-1; a possible D gene is TRBD1 (6 bases). CDR3 size: 16 residues. Germline V gene data show CDR1 as SNHLY and CDR2 as FYNNEI. The V end was cut by 2 bases, the J end by 5 bases, with 18 bases between. CDR3 in DNA: TGTGCCAGCAGTGAACACGGGACACTTCGAGGGACTGAAGCTTTCTTT. It yields the protein CASSEHGTLRGTEAFF.

The chain carries TRBV4-1 and TRBJ2-1; the match to TRBD2 covers 8 bases. J gave up 3 bases and V 1 base, and 5 bases lay outside the gene matches. This CDR3 spans 16 amino acids. Germline CDR1 reads MGHRA; CDR2 reads YSYEKL. The CDR3 nucleotides read TGCGCCAGCAGCCAAGGGGTTAGCGGGATCTACAATGAGCAGTTCTTC. This codes for CASSQGVSGIYNEQFF.

The CDR3 DNA reads TGTGCCAGTAGGGGGGCTGGACAGGTAGGAGATACGCAGTATTTT. It encodes CASRGAGQVGDTQYF. The chain is built from TRBV19 and TRBJ2-3, with TRBD1 identical over 7 bases. V was pared by 6 bases and J by 5 bases, with 11 bases of the junction left unmatched. Germline V gene data show CDR1 as LNHDA and CDR2 as SQIVND (reference sequence). The CDR3 is 15 amino acids. Combining the CDR3 with reference TRBV19 and TRBJ2-3 gives the whole variable domain DGGITQSPKYLFRKEGQNVTLSCEQNLNHDAMYWYRQDPGQGLRLIYYSQIVNDFQKGDIAEGYSVSREKKESFPLTVTSAQKNPTAFYLCASRGAGQVGDTQYFGPGTRLTVL.

This clone has just one count. The rearrangement joins TRBV11-2 to TRBJ2-7; 9 nucleotides line up with TRBD1. Germline trimming cut 3 bases from V and 0 bases from J; bases unmatched to any gene: 6. Germline CDR1 reads SGHAT; CDR2 reads FQNNGV. The CDR3 spans 16 residues. CDR3 bases: TGTGCCAGCAGCTTCCACCGGGACAGGGTCTCCTACGAGCAGTACTTC. Its translation: CASSFHRDRVSYEQYF.

The rearrangement joins TRBV5-6 to TRBJ1-5; D call uncertain. V lost 3 bases and J lost 4, with 11 bases in between. There are 14 residues in the CDR3. CDR1 is SGHDT and CDR2 is YYEEEE in the germline V gene. CDR3: CASSSNRGNQPQHF. CDR3 sequence (DNA): TGTGCCAGCAGCTCGAATCGCGGGAATCAGCCCCAGCATTTT.